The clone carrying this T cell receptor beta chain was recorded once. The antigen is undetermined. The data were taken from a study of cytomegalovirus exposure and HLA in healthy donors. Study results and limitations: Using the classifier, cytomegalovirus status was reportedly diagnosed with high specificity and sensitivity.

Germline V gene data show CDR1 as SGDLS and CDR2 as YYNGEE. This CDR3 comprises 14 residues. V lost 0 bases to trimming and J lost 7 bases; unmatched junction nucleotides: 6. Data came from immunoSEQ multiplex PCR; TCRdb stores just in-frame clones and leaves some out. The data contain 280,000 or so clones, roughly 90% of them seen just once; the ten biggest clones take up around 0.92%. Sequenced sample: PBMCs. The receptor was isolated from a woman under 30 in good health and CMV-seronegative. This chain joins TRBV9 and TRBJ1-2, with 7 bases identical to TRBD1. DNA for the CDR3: TGTGCCAGCAGCGTAGGCGGGGGGACAGTTGGCTACACCTTC. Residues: CASSVGGGTVGYTF.